This T cell receptor (beta chain) originates from a study of T cells expressing NK-cell markers. Study-wide context: The authors derived TCR beta repertoires from sorted CD3+CD56+NKG2C+, CD3+CD56+NKG2C- and CD3+CD56-NKG2C+ T cells.

TCRdb reprocessed the 5' RACE reads, with one entry per CDR3 protein and no DNA. The sample data list about 410,000 distinct CDR3 sequences. CDR3 size: 14 residues. The material sequenced was blood T cells: a sorted CD56 or NKG2C T cell subset, CD4+ or CD8+ T cells, or bulk PBMC T cells (not recorded which). J is TRBJ2-5 and V is TRBV12-3 or TRBV12-4; the TCRdb call, TRBD2, lacks DNA for checking. The origin of this receptor is a woman between 50 and 59 years old in good health. CDR3 region: CASMPGLPSGTQYF.